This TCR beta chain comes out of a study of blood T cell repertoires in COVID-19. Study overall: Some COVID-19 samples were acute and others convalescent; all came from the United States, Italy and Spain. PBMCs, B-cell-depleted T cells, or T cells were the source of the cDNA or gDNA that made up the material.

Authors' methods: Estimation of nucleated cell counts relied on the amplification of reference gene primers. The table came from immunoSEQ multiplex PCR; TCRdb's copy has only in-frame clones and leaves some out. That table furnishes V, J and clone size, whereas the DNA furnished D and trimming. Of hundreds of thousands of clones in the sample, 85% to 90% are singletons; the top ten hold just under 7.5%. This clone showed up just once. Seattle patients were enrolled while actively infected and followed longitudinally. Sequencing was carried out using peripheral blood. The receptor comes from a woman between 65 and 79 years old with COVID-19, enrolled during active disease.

The CDR3 DNA reads TGTGCCAGCAGCTTAGAGTCTATATTTAGGGACAGGGGGCTAAAGCGATACGAGCAGTACTTC. This gives the protein CASSLESIFRDRGLKRYEQYF. The chain couples TRBV7-8 to TRBJ2-7; 12 bases match TRBD1. Trimming removed 1 base from V and 4 bases from J; junction bases left unmatched: 20. The CDR3 consists of 21 residues. Germline CDR1 is SGHVS and CDR2 is FQNEAQ.